The clone carrying this T cell receptor (beta chain) was counted only a few times. Its antigen is not known. The data were taken from a study of OX40 agonist ivuxolimab in advanced cancers. Looking at the study overall: Patients were given ivuxolimab, an antibody that agonizes OX40 (CD134). General study points: More expanded clones were found, on average, in CD8+ than in CD4+ T cells.

Clones were read by immunoSEQ multiplex PCR, and TCRdb kept only the in-frame ones, dropping some. The sample yields 55,000 to 65,000 clones, around 84% seen once. This specimen was CD4+ or CD8+ T cells sorted from blood, taken in a trial of the OX40 agonist ivuxolimab. The receptor was derived from an adult with an advanced solid tumor such as melanoma, head and neck, liver or kidney cancer.

CDR3: CASSPDSPRSNEQFF. In DNA form, the CDR3 reads TGCGCCAGCAGCCCGGACAGCCCCAGATCCAATGAGCAGTTCTTC. This chain uses TRBV5-1 with TRBJ2-1, with D perhaps TRBD1 (6 bases). CDR1 is SGHRS, CDR2 YFSETQ, per germline. Trimming took 4 bases from V and 6 from J, leaving 17 bases between them. CDR3 length: 15 amino acids.